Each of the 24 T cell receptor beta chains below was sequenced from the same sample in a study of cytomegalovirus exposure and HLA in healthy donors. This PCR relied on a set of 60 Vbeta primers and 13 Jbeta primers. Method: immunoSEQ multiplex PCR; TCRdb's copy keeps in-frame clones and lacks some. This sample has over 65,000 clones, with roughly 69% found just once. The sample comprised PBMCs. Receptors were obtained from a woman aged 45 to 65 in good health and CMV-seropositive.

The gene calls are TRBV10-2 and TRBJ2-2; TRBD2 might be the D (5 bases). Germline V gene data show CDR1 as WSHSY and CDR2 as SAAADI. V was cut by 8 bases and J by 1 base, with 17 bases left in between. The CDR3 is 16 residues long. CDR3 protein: CASPQAGIQNTGELFF. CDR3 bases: TGCGCCAGCCCGCAAGCCGGGATACAGAACACCGGGGAGCTGTTTTTT.

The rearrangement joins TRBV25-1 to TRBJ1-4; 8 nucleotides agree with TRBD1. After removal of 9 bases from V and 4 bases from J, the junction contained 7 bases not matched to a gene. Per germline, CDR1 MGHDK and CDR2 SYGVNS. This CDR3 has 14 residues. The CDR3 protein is CASSRGQDNEKLFF. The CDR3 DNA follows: TGTGCCAGTTCTAGGGGACAGGATAATGAAAAACTGTTTTTT.

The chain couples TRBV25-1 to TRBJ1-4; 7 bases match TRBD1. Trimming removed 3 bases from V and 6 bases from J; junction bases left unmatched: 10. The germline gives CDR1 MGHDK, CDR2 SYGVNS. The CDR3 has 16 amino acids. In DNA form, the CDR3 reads TGTGCCAGCAGTGACTCCGCACCGGGACAGCATGAAAAACTGTTTTTT. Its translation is CASSDSAPGQHEKLFF.

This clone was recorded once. CDR3 region: CASSFWTALKRDTF. The CDR3 nucleotides read TGTGCCAGCAGCTTTTGGACAGCTTTGAAAAGGGACACCTTC. The chain joins TRBV5-6 to TRBJ1-2, with D possibly TRBD1 on 6 matching bases. The length of the CDR3 is 14 residues. The germline CDR1 and CDR2 sequences are SGHDT and YYEEEE. The germline V and J ends were trimmed by 2 bases and 12 bases, with 20 bases remaining between them.

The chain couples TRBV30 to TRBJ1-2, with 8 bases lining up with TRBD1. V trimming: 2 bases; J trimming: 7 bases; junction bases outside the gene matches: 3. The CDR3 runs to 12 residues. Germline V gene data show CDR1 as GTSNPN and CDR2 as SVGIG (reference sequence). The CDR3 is CAWSSGTGGYTF. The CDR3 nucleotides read TGTGCCTGGAGTTCCGGGACAGGTGGCTACACCTTC.

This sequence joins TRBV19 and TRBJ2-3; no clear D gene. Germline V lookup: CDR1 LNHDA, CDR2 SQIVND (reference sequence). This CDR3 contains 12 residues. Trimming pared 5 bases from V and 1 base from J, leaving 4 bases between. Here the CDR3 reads CASSLGTDTQYF. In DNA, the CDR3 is TGTGCCAGTAGTCTCGGCACAGATACGCAGTATTTT. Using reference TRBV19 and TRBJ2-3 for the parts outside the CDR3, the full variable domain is DGGITQSPKYLFRKEGQNVTLSCEQNLNHDAMYWYRQDPGQGLRLIYYSQIVNDFQKGDIAEGYSVSREKKESFPLTVTSAQKNPTAFYLCASSLGTDTQYFGPGTRLTVL.

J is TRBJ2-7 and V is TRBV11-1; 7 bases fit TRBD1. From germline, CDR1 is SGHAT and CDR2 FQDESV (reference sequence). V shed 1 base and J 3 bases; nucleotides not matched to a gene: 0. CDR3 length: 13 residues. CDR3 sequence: CASSLDRGYEQYF. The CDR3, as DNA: TGTGCCAGCAGCTTAGACAGGGGCTACGAGCAGTACTTC. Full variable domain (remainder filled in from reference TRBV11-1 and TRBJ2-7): EAEVAQSPRYKITEKSQAVAFWCDPISGHATLYWYRQILGQGPELLVQFQDESVVDDSQLPKDRFSAERLKGVDSTLKIQPAELGDSAMYLCASSLDRGYEQYFGPGTRLTVT.

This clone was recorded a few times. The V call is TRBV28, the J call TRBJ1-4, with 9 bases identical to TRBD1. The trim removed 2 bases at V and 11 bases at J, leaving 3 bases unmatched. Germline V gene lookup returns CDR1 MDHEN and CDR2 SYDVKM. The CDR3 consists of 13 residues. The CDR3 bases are TGTGCCAGCAGTTTAAGCGGGACAGGGAAACTGTTTTTT. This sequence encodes CASSLSGTGKLFF.

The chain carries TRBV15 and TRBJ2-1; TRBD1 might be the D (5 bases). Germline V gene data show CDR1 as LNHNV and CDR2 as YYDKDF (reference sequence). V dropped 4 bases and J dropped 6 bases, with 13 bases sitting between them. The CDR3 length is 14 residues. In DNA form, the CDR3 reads TGTGCCACCAGCAAGGGGAACCCCTTCAATGAGCAGTTCTTC. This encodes CATSKGNPFNEQFF.

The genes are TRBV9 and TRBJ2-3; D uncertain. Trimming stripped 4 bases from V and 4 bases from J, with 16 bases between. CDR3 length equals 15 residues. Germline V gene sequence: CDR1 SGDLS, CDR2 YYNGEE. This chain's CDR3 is CASSLRPQPPDTQYF. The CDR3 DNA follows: TGTGCCAGCAGCTTACGACCACAGCCCCCAGATACGCAGTATTTT.

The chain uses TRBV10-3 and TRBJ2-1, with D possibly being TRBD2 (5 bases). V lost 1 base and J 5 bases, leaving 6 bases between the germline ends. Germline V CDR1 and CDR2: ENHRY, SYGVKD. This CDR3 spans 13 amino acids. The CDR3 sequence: CAISEFGNNEQFF. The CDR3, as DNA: TGTGCCATCAGTGAGTTCGGGAACAATGAGCAGTTCTTC.

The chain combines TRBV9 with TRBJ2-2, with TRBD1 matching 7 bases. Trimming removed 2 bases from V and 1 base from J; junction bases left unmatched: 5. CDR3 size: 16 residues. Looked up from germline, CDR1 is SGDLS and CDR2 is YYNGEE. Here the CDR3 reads CASSVTGQLNTGELFF. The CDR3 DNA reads TGTGCCAGCAGCGTCACGGGACAGCTGAACACCGGGGAGCTGTTTTTT.

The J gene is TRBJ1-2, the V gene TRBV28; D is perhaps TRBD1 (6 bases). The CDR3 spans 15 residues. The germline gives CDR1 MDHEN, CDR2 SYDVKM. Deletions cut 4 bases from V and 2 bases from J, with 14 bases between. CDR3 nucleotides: TGTGCCAGCAGTTCGTACAGGGAAGGGAACTATGGCTACACCTTC. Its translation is CASSSYREGNYGYTF.

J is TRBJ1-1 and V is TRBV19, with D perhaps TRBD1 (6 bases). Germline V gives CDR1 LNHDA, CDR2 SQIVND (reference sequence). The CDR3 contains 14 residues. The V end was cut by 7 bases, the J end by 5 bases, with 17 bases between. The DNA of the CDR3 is TGTGCCAGTAATGAGGGCGCAGGGGTGACTGAAGCTTTCTTT. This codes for CASNEGAGVTEAFF.

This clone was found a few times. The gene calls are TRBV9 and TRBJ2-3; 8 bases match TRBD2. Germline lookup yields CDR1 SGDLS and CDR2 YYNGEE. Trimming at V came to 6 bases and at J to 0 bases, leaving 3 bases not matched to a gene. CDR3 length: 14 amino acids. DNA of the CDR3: TGTGCCAGCAACTTAGCGGGGAGCACAGATACGCAGTATTTT. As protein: CASNLAGSTDTQYF.

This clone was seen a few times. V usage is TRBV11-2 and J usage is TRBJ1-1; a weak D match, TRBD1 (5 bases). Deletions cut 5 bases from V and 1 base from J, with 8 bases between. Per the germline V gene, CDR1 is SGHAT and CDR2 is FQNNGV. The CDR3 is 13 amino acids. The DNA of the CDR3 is TGTGCCAGCAGCAATCAGGGGAACACTGAAGCTTTCTTT. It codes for CASSNQGNTEAFF.

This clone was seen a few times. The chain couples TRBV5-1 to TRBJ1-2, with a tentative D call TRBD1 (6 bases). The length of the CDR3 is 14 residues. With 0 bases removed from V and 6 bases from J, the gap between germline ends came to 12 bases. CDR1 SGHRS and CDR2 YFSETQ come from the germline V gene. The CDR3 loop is CASSLAGRGDGYTF. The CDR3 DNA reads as TGCGCCAGCAGCTTGGCCGGCAGGGGAGATGGCTACACCTTC.

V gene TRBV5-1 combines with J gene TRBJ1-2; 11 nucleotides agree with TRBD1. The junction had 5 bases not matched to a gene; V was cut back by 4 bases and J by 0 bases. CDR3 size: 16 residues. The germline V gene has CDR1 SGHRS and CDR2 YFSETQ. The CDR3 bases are TGCGCCAGCAGCAGGACAGGGGGCGTAGCTAACTATGGCTACACCTTC. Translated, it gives CASSRTGGVANYGYTF.

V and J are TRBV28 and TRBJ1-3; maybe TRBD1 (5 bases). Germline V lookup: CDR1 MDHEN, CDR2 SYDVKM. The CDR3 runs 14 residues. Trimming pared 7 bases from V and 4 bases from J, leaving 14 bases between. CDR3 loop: CASNIPGYGNTIYF. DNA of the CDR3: TGTGCCAGCAATATACCAGGGTACGGAAACACCATATATTTT.

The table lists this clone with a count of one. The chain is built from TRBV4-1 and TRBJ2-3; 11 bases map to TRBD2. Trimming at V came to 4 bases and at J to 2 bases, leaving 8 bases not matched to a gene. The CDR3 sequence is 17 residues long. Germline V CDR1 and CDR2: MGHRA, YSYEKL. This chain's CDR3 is CASSRGGLAGLTDTQYF. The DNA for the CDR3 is TGCGCCAGCAGCCGCGGCGGACTAGCGGGCCTCACAGATACGCAGTATTTT.

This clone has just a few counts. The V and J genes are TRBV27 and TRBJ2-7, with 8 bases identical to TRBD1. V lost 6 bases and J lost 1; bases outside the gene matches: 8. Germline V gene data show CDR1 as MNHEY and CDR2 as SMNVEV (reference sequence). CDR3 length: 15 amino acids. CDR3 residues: CASSTSGGVSYEQYF. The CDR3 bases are TGTGCCAGCAGCACCTCAGGGGGCGTATCCTACGAGCAGTACTTC.

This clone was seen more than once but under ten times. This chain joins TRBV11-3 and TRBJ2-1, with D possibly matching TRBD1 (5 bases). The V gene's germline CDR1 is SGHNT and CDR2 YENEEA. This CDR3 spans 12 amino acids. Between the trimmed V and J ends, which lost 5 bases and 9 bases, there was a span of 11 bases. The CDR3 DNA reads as TGTGCCAGCAGCGTTACAGGTGTTGAGCAGTTCTTC. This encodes CASSVTGVEQFF.

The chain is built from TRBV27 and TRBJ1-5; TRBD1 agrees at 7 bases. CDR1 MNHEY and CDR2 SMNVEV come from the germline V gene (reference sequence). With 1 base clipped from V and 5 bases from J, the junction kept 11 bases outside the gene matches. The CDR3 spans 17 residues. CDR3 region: CASSLLGRTGDYQPQHF. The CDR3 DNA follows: TGTGCCAGCAGTTTATTAGGGAGGACAGGTGACTATCAGCCCCAGCATTTT.

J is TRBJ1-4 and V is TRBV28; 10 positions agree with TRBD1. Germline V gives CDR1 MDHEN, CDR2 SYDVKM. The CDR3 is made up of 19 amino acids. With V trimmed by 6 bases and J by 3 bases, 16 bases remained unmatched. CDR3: CASSPGDRGLFRANEKLFF. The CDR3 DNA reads TGTGCCAGCAGCCCCGGGGACAGGGGTTTGTTCCGGGCTAATGAAAAACTGTTTTTT.